These T cell receptor beta chains were read from a single sample in a study of cytomegalovirus exposure and HLA in healthy donors. Data came from immunoSEQ multiplex PCR; TCRdb stores just in-frame clones and leaves some out. The table shows over 90,000 clones, with approximately 94% occurring only once. Sequenced sample: PBMCs. The receptors derive from a woman between 18 and 29 years old in good health and CMV-seronegative. Each CDR3 is given with its conserved first and last residue. A D gene is named only where the DNA matches it firmly. Part of the rows lack a size; the others show once, few, many or a class for expanded clones.

>TRBV7-9|.|TRBJ2-7|.
CASSLVKLEQYF
TGTGCCAGCAGCTTAGTGAAACTCGAGCAGTACTTC
>TRBV27|.|TRBJ2-7|.
CASSLSIGVEQYF
TGTGCCAGCAGTTTATCTATCGGGGTCGAGCAGTACTTC
>TRBV7-6|.|TRBJ1-1|TRBD1
CASSLVPGGMNTEAFF
TGTGCCAGCAGCTTAGTTCCAGGGGGCATGAACACTGAAGCTTTCTTT
>TRBV5-8|.|TRBJ1-6|TRBD1
CASSLAGTGGNSPLHF
TGTGCCAGCAGCTTGGCCGGGACAGGGGGAAATTCACCCCTCCACTTT
>TRBV18|.|TRBJ2-1|.
CASSRSRDNEQFF
TGTGCCAGCTCACGGTCGCGGGACAATGAGCAGTTCTTC
>TRBV4-2|few|TRBJ2-5|TRBD2
CASSATSGPQETQYF
TGTGCCAGCAGCGCTACTAGCGGGCCCCAAGAGACCCAGTACTTC
>TRBV19|.|TRBJ2-2|TRBD1
CAANPTGFGGELFF
TGTGCCGCTAACCCGACAGGGTTCGGCGGGGAGCTGTTTTTT
>TRBV27|.|TRBJ2-7|.
CASSLSQGTYEQYF
TGTGCCAGCAGTTTATCGCAGGGAACCTACGAGCAGTACTTC
>TRBV5-1|.|TRBJ2-7|.
CASSPPSGRGYEQYF
TGCGCCAGCAGCCCACCTTCGGGCAGGGGCTACGAGCAGTACTTC
>TRBV19|.|TRBJ1-2|.
CASSIGSRPGYTF
TGTGCCAGTAGTATAGGTAGCAGACCTGGCTACACCTTC
>TRBV27|.|TRBJ2-7|TRBD1
CASSYTGGYEQYF
TGTGCCAGCAGTTACACAGGGGGCTACGAGCAGTACTTC
>TRBV12-5|.|TRBJ2-1|TRBD2
CASGLVGFLGQGLGRSEQFF
TGTGCTAGTGGTTTGGTAGGGTTCCTCGGGCAGGGACTAGGGCGCTCTGAGCAGTTCTTC
>TRBV9|.|TRBJ2-2|.
CASSAVGGPGELFF
TGTGCCAGCAGCGCTGTCGGGGGGCCCGGGGAGCTGTTTTTT
>TRBV7-6|.|TRBJ2-1|TRBD1
CASSPRTGGPYNEQFF
TGTGCCAGCAGCCCGAGGACAGGGGGCCCCTACAATGAGCAGTTCTTC
>TRBV9|.|TRBJ2-7|.
CASSVGSSYEQYF
TGTGCCAGCAGCGTAGGGAGCTCCTACGAGCAGTACTTC
>TRBV7-9|.|TRBJ2-7|TRBD1
CASSLPGTGDTYEQYF
TGTGCCAGCAGCTTACCTGGGACAGGAGATACCTACGAGCAGTACTTC
>TRBV18|.|TRBJ1-1|.
CASSPPGLGGTEAFF
TGTGCCAGCTCACCACCGGGGTTGGGGGGAACTGAAGCTTTCTTT
>TRBV10-3|once|TRBJ1-2|TRBD1
CAISENGQVDYGYTF
TGTGCCATCAGTGAGAACGGACAGGTTGACTATGGCTACACCTTC
>TRBV18|.|TRBJ2-2|.
CASSPTTAENTGELFF
TGTGCCAGCTCACCAACGACTGCAGAGAACACCGGGGAGCTGTTTTTT
>TRBV2|.|TRBJ2-1|.
CASSRDFPGNEQFF
TGTGCCAGCAGCCGGGACTTCCCGGGGAATGAGCAGTTCTTC
>TRBV18|.|TRBJ1-3|.
CASSPSWGGDSGNTIYF
TGTGCCAGCTCACCGAGCTGGGGCGGCGACTCTGGAAACACCATATATTTT
>TRBV9|.|TRBJ2-7|TRBD1
CASSVVSGGIYEQYF
TGTGCCAGCAGCGTAGTGTCAGGGGGCATCTACGAGCAGTACTTC
>TRBV27|.|TRBJ2-3|TRBD2
CASSPLAGGPTDTQYF
TGTGCCAGCAGTCCCCTAGCGGGGGGGCCCACAGATACGCAGTATTTT
>TRBV27|.|TRBJ1-2|TRBD1
CASRQTGPHGYTF
TGTGCCAGCAGGCAGACAGGGCCTCATGGCTACACCTTC
>TRBV5-6|.|TRBJ2-1|TRBD2
CASSLKRLAGGYNEQFF
TGTGCCAGCAGCTTGAAGCGACTAGCGGGAGGGTACAATGAGCAGTTCTTC
>TRBV5-5|.|TRBJ2-3|.
CASSFADYTQYF
TGTGCCAGCAGCTTCGCAGATTATACGCAGTATTTT
>TRBV10-3|.|TRBJ1-1|TRBD1
CAISESATGTFYTEAFF
TGTGCCATCAGTGAGTCTGCGACAGGGACCTTTTACACTGAAGCTTTCTTT
>TRBV5-1|.|TRBJ1-1|TRBD1
CASSGTGGANTEAFF
TGCGCCAGCAGCGGGACAGGGGGCGCGAACACTGAAGCTTTCTTT
>TRBV4-3|.|TRBJ1-2|.
CASSQDAGYGYTF
TGCGCCAGCAGCCAAGATGCCGGGTATGGCTACACCTTC
>TRBV30|.|TRBJ1-1|TRBD1
CASPARDRGLGTEAFF
TGTGCCTCCCCAGCCCGGGACAGGGGGTTGGGCACTGAAGCTTTCTTT
>TRBV7-6|.|TRBJ2-3|TRBD2
CASSFIAGWTDTQYF
TGTGCCAGCAGCTTCATAGCGGGGTGGACAGATACGCAGTATTTT
>TRBV10-3|.|TRBJ1-1|.
CAISSRNTEAFF
TGTGCCATCAGTAGCCGAAACACTGAAGCTTTCTTT
>TRBV11-3|.|TRBJ2-7|.
CASTSRGRVRDEQYF
TGTGCCAGCACCTCCCGTGGGCGTGTCCGAGACGAGCAGTACTTC
>TRBV12-5|.|TRBJ1-1|.
CASGPGGAGYRGTEAFF
TGTGCTAGTGGTCCGGGGGGGGCCGGTTATCGGGGCACTGAAGCTTTCTTT
>TRBV7-9|.|TRBJ1-2|TRBD1
CASSSGTGLGYTF
TGTGCCAGCAGCTCCGGGACAGGGTTGGGCTACACCTTC
>TRBV9|.|TRBJ1-6|.
CASSVGGPSSYNSPLHF
TGTGCCAGCAGCGTAGGTGGCCCCAGCTCCTATAATTCACCCCTCCACTTT
>TRBV11-3|once|TRBJ2-3|.
CASSLAGVRPDTQYF
TGTGCCAGCAGCTTGGCAGGGGTCCGCCCAGATACGCAGTATTTT
>TRBV4-1|.|TRBJ1-3|.
CASSQDRGSGNTIYF
TGCGCCAGCAGCCAAGATAGGGGCTCTGGAAACACCATATATTTT
>TRBV18|.|TRBJ2-7|.
CASSLGSYEQYF
TGTGCCAGCTCACTCGGCTCCTACGAGCAGTACTTC
>TRBV5-1|.|TRBJ1-3|.
CASTAAGPYSGNTIYF
TGCGCCAGCACCGCGGCAGGGCCTTACTCTGGAAACACCATATATTTT
>TRBV7-9|.|TRBJ2-7|TRBD1
CASSITGVTYEQYF
TGTGCCAGCAGCATAACAGGGGTCACCTACGAGCAGTACTTC
>TRBV4-1|.|TRBJ2-7|.
CASSHQRQTGVYMYEQYF
TGCGCCAGCAGCCACCAACGCCAGACGGGGGTGTACATGTACGAGCAGTACTTC
>TRBV7-8|.|TRBJ2-2|.
CASSLVGGLNTGELFF
TGTGCCAGCAGCTTAGTCGGGGGTCTAAACACCGGGGAGCTGTTTTTT
>TRBV6-5|.|TRBJ2-3|.
CASSTTGYTDTQYF
TGTGCCAGCAGTACAACAGGTTACACAGATACGCAGTATTTT
>TRBV5-6|.|TRBJ2-4|TRBD1
CASSLGETGGVQYF
TGTGCCAGCAGCTTGGGAGAGACAGGGGGAGTTCAGTACTTC
>TRBV7-7|.|TRBJ1-2|.
CASSPLGQNYGYTF
TGTGCTAGCAGCCCGTTAGGACAGAACTATGGCTACACCTTC
>TRBV11-3|.|TRBJ2-2|.
CASSLVQFTGELFF
TGTGCCAGCAGCTTAGTCCAGTTCACCGGGGAGCTGTTTTTT
>TRBV7-2|.|TRBJ2-7|TRBD2
CASSLVAGGPQWPSYEQYF
TGTGCCAGCAGCTTAGTAGCGGGGGGGCCTCAGTGGCCCTCCTACGAGCAGTACTTC
>TRBV5-4|.|TRBJ2-7|.
CASSSNQEPGHYEQYF
TGTGCCAGCAGCTCGAACCAAGAACCAGGACACTACGAGCAGTACTTC
>TRBV10-3|.|TRBJ2-7|TRBD1
CAISGTGAPYEQYF
TGTGCCATCAGTGGGACAGGGGCTCCCTACGAGCAGTACTTC
>TRBV6-6|.|TRBJ2-2|.
CASSYSRNTGELFF
TGTGCCAGCAGTTACTCGAGAAACACCGGGGAGCTGTTTTTT
>TRBV7-9|.|TRBJ1-1|.
CASNPEGLNTEAFF
TGTGCCAGCAATCCGGAGGGCCTGAACACTGAAGCTTTCTTT
>TRBV5-4|.|TRBJ2-1|TRBD2
CASSPALAGGLYNEQFF
TGTGCCAGCAGCCCGGCCTTGGCGGGAGGGCTATACAATGAGCAGTTCTTC
>TRBV11-2|.|TRBJ1-5|.
CASSQGGIGNQPQHF
TGTGCCAGCAGCCAAGGGGGAATAGGGAATCAGCCCCAGCATTTT
>TRBV30|.|TRBJ2-7|.
CAWSGSYEQYF
TGTGCCTGGAGCGGGAGTTACGAGCAGTACTTC
>TRBV11-3|.|TRBJ2-3|TRBD2
CASSSGLADTDTQYF
TGTGCCAGCAGCTCCGGACTAGCGGACACAGATACGCAGTATTTT
>TRBV4-3|once|TRBJ2-7|TRBD2
CASSQDASSGGYEQYF
TGCGCCAGCAGCCAAGATGCGTCTAGCGGAGGTTACGAGCAGTACTTC